This TCR beta chain derives from a study of shared clonotypes between healthy human individuals. In the study overall: There were three CD4 naive, three CD4 memory, two CD8 naive and one CD8 memory plates per donor.

This clone appeared a single time. Per germline, CDR1 LNHDA and CDR2 SQIVND (reference sequence). The germline V and J ends were trimmed by 6 bases and 3 bases, with 15 bases remaining between them. The CDR3 length is 15 residues. Method: immunoSEQ multiplex PCR; TCRdb's copy keeps in-frame clones and lacks some. The table has approximately 530,000 clones, around 96% seen once. The rearrangement uses TRBV19 and TRBJ2-1; D assignment may be TRBD1 or TRBD2 (5 bases each). The TCR was taken from a woman aged 30 to 39 in good health. Material for sequencing was naive CD4+ T cells sorted from blood. The sample's subset: CD45RA+ positively selected. Here the CDR3 reads CASSIRDRNYNEQFF. CDR3 sequence (DNA): TGTGCCAGTAGCATCCGGGACCGCAACTACAATGAGCAGTTCTTC.